This entry lists 7 T cell receptor beta chains sequenced from one sample in a study of blood T cell repertoires in COVID-19. Generated by immunoSEQ multiplex PCR, the TCRdb table keeps only in-frame clones and is missing some. The data contain some 140,000 clones, around nine tenths of them singletons. Sequenced sample: peripheral blood. Receptors were obtained from a man aged 65 to 85 with active COVID-19.

This sequence joins TRBV28 and TRBJ2-7, with D perhaps TRBD1 (6 bases). CDR3 length: 14 residues. Germline values: CDR1 MDHEN, CDR2 SYDVKM. Trimming cost V 4 bases and J 2 bases, with 12 bases left between them. CDR3 residues: CASSSGAIPYEQYF. The CDR3 region has the DNA TGTGCCAGCAGTTCAGGGGCGATCCCCTACGAGCAGTACTTC.

This clone was observed once. The chain joins TRBV9 to TRBJ1-5; the D gene is possibly TRBD1 (6 bases). Germline V gene data show CDR1 as SGDLS and CDR2 as YYNGEE. The germline V and J ends were trimmed by 4 bases and 1 base, with 12 bases remaining between them. CDR3 length equals 15 residues. The DNA for the CDR3 is TGTGCCAGCAGCATCCAGGGGTTGAGCAATCAGCCCCAGCATTTT. Its protein is CASSIQGLSNQPQHF.

The rearrangement uses TRBV28 and TRBJ1-4, with TRBD1 matching 8 bases. CDR3 length: 14 amino acids. The J segment lost 8 bases and the V segment lost 6 bases, leaving 8 bases of the junction unmatched. Germline V CDR1 and CDR2: MDHEN, SYDVKM. CDR3 sequence reads: CASSSGGEEEKLFF. CDR3 bases: TGTGCCAGCAGCTCAGGGGGCGAAGAGGAAAAACTGTTTTTT. Based on the CDR3 plus reference TRBV28 and TRBJ1-4, the full variable domain is DVKVTQSSRYLVKRTGEKVFLECVQDMDHENMFWYRQDPGLGLRLIYFSYDVKMKEKGDIPEGYSVSREKKERFSLILESASTNQTSMYLCASSSGGEEEKLFFGSGTQLSVL.

This chain connects TRBV28 to TRBJ1-1; tentative D call: TRBD1 (5 bases). Per the germline V gene, CDR1 is MDHEN and CDR2 is SYDVKM. The CDR3 spans 14 residues. V lost 5 bases, J lost 3 bases, and 13 bases lay in between. CDR3 DNA: TGTGCCAGCAGTCTCCCCGGGGGTTACACTGAAGCTTTCTTT. Amino acids: CASSLPGGYTEAFF.

The rearrangement uses TRBV10-1 and TRBJ2-1; D is possibly TRBD1 (6 bases). Germline CDR1 WNHNN, CDR2 SYGVQD (reference sequence). V was shortened by 3 bases and J by 7 bases, with 10 bases between the two germline ends. This CDR3 is 13 amino acids long. DNA of the CDR3: TGCGCCAGCAGTGACCCGACAGGTAATGAGCAGTTCTTC. It specifies CASSDPTGNEQFF.

The chain carries TRBV4-3 and TRBJ2-3; 9 bases are a match to TRBD2. Germline V gives CDR1 LGHNA, CDR2 YSLEER. The CDR3 sequence is 16 residues long. V was pared by 4 bases and J by 3 bases, with 8 bases of the junction left unmatched. CDR3 nucleotides: TGCGCCAGCAGCCCCCTGGGGGCGGGAGGGACAGATACGCAGTATTTT. Protein: CASSPLGAGGTDTQYF.

This clone has just one count. The chain recombines TRBV2 with TRBJ2-3; 10 bases align to TRBD2. J was trimmed by 4 bases and V by 8 bases; bases with no gene match: 9. The CDR3 runs to 15 residues. The germline V gene has CDR1 SNHLY and CDR2 FYNNEI. CDR3 loop: CASGTSEMMADTQYF. As DNA, the CDR3 is TGTGCCAGCGGGACTAGCGAAATGATGGCAGATACGCAGTATTTT.